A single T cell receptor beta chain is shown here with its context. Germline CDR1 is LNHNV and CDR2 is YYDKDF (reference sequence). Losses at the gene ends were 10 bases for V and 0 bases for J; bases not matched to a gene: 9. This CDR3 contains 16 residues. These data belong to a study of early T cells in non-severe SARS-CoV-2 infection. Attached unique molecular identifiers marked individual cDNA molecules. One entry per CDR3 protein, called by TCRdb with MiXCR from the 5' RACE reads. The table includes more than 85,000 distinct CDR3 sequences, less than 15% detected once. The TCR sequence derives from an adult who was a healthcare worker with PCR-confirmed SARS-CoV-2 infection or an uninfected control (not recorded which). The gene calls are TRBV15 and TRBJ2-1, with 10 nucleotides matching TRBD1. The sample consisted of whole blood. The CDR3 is CASGTGVTSSYNEQFF. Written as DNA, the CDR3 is TGTGCCAGCGGGACAGGGGTTACTAGCTCCTACAATGAGCAGTTCTTC.